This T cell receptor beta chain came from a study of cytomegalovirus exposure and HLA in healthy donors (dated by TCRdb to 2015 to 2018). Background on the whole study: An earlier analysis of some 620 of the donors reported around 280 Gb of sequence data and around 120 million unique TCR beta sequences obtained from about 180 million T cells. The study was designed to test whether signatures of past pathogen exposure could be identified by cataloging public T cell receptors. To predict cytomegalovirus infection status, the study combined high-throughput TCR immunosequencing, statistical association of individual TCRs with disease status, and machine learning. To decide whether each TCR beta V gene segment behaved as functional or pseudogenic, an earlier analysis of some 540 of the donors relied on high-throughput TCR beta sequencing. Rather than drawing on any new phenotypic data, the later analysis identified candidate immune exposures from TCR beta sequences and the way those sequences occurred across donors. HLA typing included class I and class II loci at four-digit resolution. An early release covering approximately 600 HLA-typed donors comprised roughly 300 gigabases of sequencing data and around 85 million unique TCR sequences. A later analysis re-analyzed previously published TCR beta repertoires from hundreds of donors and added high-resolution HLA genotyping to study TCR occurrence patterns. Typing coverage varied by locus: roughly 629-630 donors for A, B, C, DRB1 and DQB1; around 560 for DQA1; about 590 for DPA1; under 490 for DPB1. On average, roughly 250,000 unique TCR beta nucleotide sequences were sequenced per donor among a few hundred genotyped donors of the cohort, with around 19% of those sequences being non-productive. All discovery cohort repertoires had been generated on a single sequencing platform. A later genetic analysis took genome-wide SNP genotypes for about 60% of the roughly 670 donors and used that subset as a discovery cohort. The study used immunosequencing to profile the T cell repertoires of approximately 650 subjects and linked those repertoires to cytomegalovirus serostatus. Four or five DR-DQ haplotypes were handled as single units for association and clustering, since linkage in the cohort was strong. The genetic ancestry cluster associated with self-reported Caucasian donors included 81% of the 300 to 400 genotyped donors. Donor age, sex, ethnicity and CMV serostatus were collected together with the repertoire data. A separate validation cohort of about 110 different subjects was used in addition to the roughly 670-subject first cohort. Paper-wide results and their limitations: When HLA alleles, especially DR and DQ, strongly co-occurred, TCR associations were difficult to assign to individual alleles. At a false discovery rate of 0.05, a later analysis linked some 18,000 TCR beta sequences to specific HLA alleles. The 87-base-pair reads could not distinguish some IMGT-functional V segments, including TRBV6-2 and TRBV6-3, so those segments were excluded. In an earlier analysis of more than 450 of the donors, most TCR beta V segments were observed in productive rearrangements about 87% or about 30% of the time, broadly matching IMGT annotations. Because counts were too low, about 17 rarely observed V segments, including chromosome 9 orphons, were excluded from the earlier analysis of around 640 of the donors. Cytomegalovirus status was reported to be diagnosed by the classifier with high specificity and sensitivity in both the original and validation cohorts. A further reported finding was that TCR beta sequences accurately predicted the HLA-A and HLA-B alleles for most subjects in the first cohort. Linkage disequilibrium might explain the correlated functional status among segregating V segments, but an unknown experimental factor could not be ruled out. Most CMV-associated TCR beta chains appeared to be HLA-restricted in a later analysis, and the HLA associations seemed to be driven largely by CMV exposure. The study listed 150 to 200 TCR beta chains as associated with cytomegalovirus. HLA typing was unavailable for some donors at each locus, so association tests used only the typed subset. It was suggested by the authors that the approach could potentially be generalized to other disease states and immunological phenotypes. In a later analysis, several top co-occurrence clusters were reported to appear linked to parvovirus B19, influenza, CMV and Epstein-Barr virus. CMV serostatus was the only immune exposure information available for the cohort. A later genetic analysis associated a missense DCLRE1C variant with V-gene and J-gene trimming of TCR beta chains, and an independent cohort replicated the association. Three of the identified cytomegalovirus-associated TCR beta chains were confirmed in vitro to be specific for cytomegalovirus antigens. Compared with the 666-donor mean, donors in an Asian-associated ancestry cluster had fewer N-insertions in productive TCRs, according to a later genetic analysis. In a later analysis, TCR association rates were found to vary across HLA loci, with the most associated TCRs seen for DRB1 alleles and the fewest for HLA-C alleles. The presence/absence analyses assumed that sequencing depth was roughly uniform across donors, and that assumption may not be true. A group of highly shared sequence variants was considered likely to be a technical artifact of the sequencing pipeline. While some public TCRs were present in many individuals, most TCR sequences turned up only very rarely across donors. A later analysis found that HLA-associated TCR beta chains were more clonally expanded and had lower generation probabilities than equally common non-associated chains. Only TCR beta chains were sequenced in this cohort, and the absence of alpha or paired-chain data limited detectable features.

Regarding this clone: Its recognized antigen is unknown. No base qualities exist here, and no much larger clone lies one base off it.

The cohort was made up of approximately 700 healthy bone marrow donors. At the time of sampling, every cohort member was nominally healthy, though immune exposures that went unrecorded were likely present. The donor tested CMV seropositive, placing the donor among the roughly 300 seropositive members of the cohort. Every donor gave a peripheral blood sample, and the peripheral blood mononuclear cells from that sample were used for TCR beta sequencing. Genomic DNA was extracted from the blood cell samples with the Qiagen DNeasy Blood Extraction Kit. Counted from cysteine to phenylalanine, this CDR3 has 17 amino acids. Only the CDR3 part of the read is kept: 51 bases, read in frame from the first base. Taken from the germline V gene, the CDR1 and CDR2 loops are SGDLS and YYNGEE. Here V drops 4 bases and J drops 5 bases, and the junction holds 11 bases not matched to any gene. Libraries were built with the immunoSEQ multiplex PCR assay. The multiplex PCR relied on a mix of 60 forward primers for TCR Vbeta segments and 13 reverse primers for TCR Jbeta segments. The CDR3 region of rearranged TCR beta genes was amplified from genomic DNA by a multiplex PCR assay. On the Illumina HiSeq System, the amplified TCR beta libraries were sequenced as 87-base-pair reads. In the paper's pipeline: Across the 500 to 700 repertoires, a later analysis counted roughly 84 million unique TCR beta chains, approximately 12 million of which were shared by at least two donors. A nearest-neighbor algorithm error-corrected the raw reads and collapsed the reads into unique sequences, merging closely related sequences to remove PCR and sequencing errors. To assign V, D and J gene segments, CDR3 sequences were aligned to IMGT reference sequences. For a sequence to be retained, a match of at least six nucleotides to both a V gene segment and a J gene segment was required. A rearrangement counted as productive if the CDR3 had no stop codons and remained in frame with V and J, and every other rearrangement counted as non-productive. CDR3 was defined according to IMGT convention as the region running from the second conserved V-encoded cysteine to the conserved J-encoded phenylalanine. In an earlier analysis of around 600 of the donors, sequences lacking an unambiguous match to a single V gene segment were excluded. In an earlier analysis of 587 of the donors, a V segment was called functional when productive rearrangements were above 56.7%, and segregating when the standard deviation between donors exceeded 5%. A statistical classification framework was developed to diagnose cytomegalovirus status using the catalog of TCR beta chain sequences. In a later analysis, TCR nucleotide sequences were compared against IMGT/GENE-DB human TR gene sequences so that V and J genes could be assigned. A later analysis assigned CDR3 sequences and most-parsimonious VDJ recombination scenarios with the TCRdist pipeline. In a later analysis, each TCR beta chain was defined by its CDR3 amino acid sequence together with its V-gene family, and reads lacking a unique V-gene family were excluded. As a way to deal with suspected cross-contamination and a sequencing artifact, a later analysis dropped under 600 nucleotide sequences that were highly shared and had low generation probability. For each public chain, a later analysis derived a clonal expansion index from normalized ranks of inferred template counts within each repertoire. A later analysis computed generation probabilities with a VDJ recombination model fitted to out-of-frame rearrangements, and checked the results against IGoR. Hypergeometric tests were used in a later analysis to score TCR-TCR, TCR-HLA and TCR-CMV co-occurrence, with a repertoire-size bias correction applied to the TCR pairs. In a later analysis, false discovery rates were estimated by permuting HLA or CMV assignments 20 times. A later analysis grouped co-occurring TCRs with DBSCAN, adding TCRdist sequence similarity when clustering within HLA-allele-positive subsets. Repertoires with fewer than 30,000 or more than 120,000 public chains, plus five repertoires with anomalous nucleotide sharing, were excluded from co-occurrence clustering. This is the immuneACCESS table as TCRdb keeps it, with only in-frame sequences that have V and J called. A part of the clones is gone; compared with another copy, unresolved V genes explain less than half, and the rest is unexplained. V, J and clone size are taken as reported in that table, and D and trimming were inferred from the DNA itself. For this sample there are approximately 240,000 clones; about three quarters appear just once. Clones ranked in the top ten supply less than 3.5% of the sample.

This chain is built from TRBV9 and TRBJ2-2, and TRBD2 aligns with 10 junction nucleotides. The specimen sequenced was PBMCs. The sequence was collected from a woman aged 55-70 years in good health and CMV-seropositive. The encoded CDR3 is CASSPQGSGRVTGELFF. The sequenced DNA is TGTGCCAGCAGCCCCCAGGGGAGCGGGAGGGTAACCGGGGAGCTGTTTTTT.